Listed below are T cell receptor beta chains from one sample, sequenced in a study of cytomegalovirus exposure and HLA in healthy donors. Clones were sequenced by immunoSEQ multiplex PCR, and TCRdb holds only the in-frame ones, with some missing. This sample yields some 190,000 clones, of which roughly 80% are seen a single time; 1.6% belongs to the top ten. Sequencing was performed on PBMCs. These receptors came from a woman younger than 30 in good health and CMV-seronegative. The CDR3 runs from the conserved cysteine through the conserved F or W. Each record gives: V gene, J gene, clone size, D gene, CDR3 length, CDR3 protein, CDR3 DNA. D genes are given only for firm matches. Size is stated for part of the rows, as once, few or many counts, or as a class when the clone is expanded.

>TRBV7-9|TRBJ2-7|NA|NA|12
CASSSTVHEQYF
TGTGCCAGCAGCTCCACAGTCCACGAGCAGTACTTC
>TRBV7-2|TRBJ2-7|once|TRBD2|16
CASSWGLAGEAGEQYF
TGTGCCAGCAGCTGGGGACTAGCGGGGGAGGCGGGCGAGCAGTACTTC
>TRBV19|TRBJ2-7|NA|NA|14
CASSISRGVVEQYF
TGTGCCAGTAGTATCAGCAGGGGGGTAGTCGAGCAGTACTTC
>TRBV5-1|TRBJ2-5|NA|TRBD1|15
CASSLVAGGWETQYF
TGCGCCAGCAGCTTGGTGGCAGGGGGCTGGGAGACCCAGTACTTC
>TRBV19|TRBJ2-6|many|NA|16
CASMRRGGNGANVLTF
TGTGCCAGTATGCGACGAGGGGGAAATGGGGCCAACGTCCTGACTTTC
>TRBV7-9|TRBJ2-7|NA|TRBD1|14
CSSSLSGTASEQYF
TGTTCCAGCAGCCTCTCCGGGACAGCGAGCGAGCAGTACTTC
>TRBV28|TRBJ1-1|NA|NA|14
CASSPIGGNTEAFF
TGTGCCAGCAGCCCTATAGGGGGGAACACTGAAGCTTTCTTT
>TRBV7-6|TRBJ2-7|NA|TRBD1|15
CASSSKTGGYYEQYF
TGTGCCAGCAGCTCTAAGACAGGGGGTTACTACGAGCAGTACTTC
>TRBV2|TRBJ1-1|NA|TRBD1|12
CASIQGGPEAFF
TGTGCCAGCATACAAGGGGGCCCTGAAGCTTTCTTT
>TRBV27|TRBJ2-5|NA|TRBD1|14
CASSLLRQGETQYF
TGTGCCAGCAGTTTATTGAGACAGGGCGAGACCCAGTACTTC
>TRBV12-5|TRBJ1-1|NA|TRBD1|15
CASGLDRGWNTEAFF
TGTGCTAGTGGTTTGGACAGGGGTTGGAACACTGAAGCTTTCTTT
>TRBV5-1|TRBJ2-7|NA|NA|14
CASSLEQANYEQYF
TGCGCCAGCAGCTTGGAGCAGGCCAACTACGAGCAGTACTTC
>TRBV18|TRBJ1-2|few|NA|15
CASSNGVRGNYGYTF
TGTGCCAGCTCCAACGGCGTGCGGGGAAACTATGGCTACACCTTC
>TRBV6-1|TRBJ1-3|NA|NA|15
CASRTPGVSGNTIYF
TGTGCCAGCAGGACCCCGGGTGTCTCTGGAAACACCATATATTTT
>TRBV10-3|TRBJ1-4|NA|TRBD1|14
CAIRQGWEEGKLFF
TGTGCCATAAGACAGGGTTGGGAAGAAGGAAAACTGTTTTTT
>TRBV27|TRBJ2-3|few|NA|15
CASSLSPLSTDTQYF
TGTGCCAGCAGTTTATCGCCCCTAAGCACAGATACGCAGTATTTT
>TRBV7-2|TRBJ1-6|NA|NA|13
CASSLAANSPLHF
TGTGCCAGCAGCTTAGCAGCTAATTCACCCCTCCACTTT
>TRBV5-6|TRBJ1-6|NA|NA|14
CASSLEQGGSPLHF
TGTGCCAGCAGCTTAGAACAGGGTGGTTCACCCCTCCACTTT
>TRBV5-6|TRBJ1-1|NA|TRBD1|14
CASSTGQGLTEAFF
TGTGCCAGTTCGACGGGACAGGGCTTGACTGAAGCTTTCTTT
>TRBV4-1|TRBJ1-5|NA|TRBD1|15
CASSQGGTENQPQHF
TGCGCCAGCAGCCAAGGTGGGACAGAAAATCAGCCCCAGCATTTT
>TRBV7-6|TRBJ2-3|NA|TRBD2|14
CASSAGEFTDTQYF
TGTGCCAGCAGTGCGGGAGAATTCACAGATACGCAGTATTTT
>TRBV28|TRBJ2-3|NA|NA|15
CASRGAGLWADTQYF
TGTGCCAGCCGGGGAGCGGGCCTTTGGGCAGATACGCAGTATTTT
>TRBV19|TRBJ2-7|NA|TRBD1|15
CASSYQGQGGYEQYF
TGTGCCAGTAGTTACCAAGGACAGGGCGGATACGAGCAGTACTTC
>TRBV28|TRBJ1-2|NA|TRBD1|14
CASSTLRTGYGYTF
TGTGCCAGCAGTACCCTCCGGACAGGCTATGGCTACACCTTC
>TRBV27|TRBJ2-7|NA|TRBD2|14
CASSLRGRAYEQYF
TGTGCCAGCAGTTTACGGGGGAGGGCCTACGAGCAGTACTTC
>TRBV5-1|TRBJ1-2|NA|NA|13
CASSLSGAAGYTF
TGCGCCAGCAGCTTATCAGGGGCTGCTGGCTACACCTTC